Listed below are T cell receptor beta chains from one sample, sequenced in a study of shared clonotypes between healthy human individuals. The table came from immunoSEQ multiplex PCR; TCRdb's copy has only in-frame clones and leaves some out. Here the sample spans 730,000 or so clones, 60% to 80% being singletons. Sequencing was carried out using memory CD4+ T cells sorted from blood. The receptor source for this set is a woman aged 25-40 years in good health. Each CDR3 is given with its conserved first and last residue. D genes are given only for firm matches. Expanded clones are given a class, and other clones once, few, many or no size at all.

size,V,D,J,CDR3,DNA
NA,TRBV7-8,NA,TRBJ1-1,CASSLRRKGNTEAFF,TGTGCCAGCAGCTTAAGGCGCAAGGGGAACACTGAAGCTTTCTTT
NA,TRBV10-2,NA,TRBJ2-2,CATALTPSEFTGELFF,TGCGCCACCGCACTGACTCCCAGTGAATTCACCGGGGAGCTGTTTTTT
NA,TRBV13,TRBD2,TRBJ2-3,CASSLDPAGDYSTDTQYF,TGTGCCAGCAGCTTAGACCCTGCGGGAGATTATAGCACAGATACGCAGTATTTT
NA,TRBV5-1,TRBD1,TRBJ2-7,CASSPGQVTYEQYF,TGCGCCAGCAGCCCCGGACAGGTTACCTACGAGCAGTACTTC
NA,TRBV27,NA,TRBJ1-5,CASSLIGGGGPNQPQHF,TGTGCCAGCAGTTTAATCGGGGGAGGCGGGCCAAATCAGCCCCAGCATTTT
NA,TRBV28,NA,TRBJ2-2,CASSLRRTGTGELFF,TGTGCCAGCAGTTTAAGGAGGACCGGAACCGGGGAGCTGTTTTTT
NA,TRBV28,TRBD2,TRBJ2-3,CASSPYRTSGRFTDTQYF,TGTGCCAGCAGTCCCTACCGGACTAGCGGGAGGTTCACAGATACGCAGTATTTT
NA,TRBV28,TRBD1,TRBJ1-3,CASRGQLSSGNTIYF,TGTGCCAGCAGGGGACAGTTAAGCTCTGGAAACACCATATATTTT
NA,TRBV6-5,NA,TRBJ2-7,CASNRQGGYEQYF,TGTGCCAGCAACCGACAGGGAGGGTACGAGCAGTACTTC
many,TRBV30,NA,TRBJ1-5,CAWSVLDGNQPQHF,TGTGCCTGGAGTGTATTGGACGGAAATCAGCCCCAGCATTTT
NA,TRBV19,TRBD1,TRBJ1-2,CASNSGTGNYGYTF,TGTGCCAGTAACTCCGGGACAGGGAACTATGGCTACACCTTC
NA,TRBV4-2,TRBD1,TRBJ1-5,CASSQWTGGEGVNQPQHF,TGTGCCAGCAGCCAGTGGACAGGGGGAGAAGGGGTTAATCAGCCCCAGCATTTT
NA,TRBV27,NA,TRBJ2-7,CASSPRVLMNEQYF,TGTGCCAGCAGCCCCAGGGTCCTGATGAACGAGCAGTACTTC
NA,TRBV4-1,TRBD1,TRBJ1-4,CASSLSEGQTNEKLFF,TGCGCCAGCAGCCTGTCGGAGGGACAGACTAATGAAAAACTGTTTTTT
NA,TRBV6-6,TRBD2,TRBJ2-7,CASSAPRGGNDEQYF,TGTGCCAGCAGTGCTCCCCGGGGAGGGAACGACGAGCAGTACTTC